Detailed here is one TCR beta chain. Its target antigen remains unknown. Per-base quality was not reported, and no clone a single base away is much larger than it. Taken from cysteine to phenylalanine, the CDR3 has 14 residues. Only the CDR3 DNA stays, 42 bases, in frame from base 1. Trimming removed 10 bases from V and 5 bases from J, leaving 18 bases between the germline ends. The data were taken from a study of CD8 T cells in ankylosing spondylitis (dated by TCRdb to 2016 to 2017). For the study in its entirety: The study profiled T cell receptor beta repertoires in healthy donors and ankylosing spondylitis patients to find disease-linked TCR variants. In total, the full study cohort was made up of some 100 healthy donors and about two dozen ankylosing spondylitis patients. Peripheral blood was sampled, and synovial fluid was also collected from ankylosing spondylitis patients. Findings and caveats that apply to the study as a whole: In peripheral blood, the disease-linked clones were found at relatively low frequencies and had a CD8+ phenotype. Some motif variants were previously reported in synovial fluid and blood of reactive arthritis patients, suggesting common disease-initiation mechanisms. A TCR beta motif made up of roughly eight highly homologous amino acid variants appeared to be characteristic of blood from ankylosing spondylitis patients. The disease-linked clones were reported as significantly enriched in matched synovial fluid samples from ankylosing spondylitis patients.

Sequencing used an Illumina HiSeq 2500. TCR beta libraries were prepared by quantitative 5'-RACE with molecular barcodes. Per the source publication's procedure: A new computational method based on a probabilistic model of VDJ rearrangement was used to identify disease-linked TCR variants. The public reads were quality trimmed at Q25 with fastp and then assembled into clones with MiXCR by TCRdb, keeping productive beta chains. All rows with the same CDR3 protein become a single entry with the most common DNA and genes. The V and J calls reflect TCRdb's pipeline rather than the authors' work. The sample table records about 800,000 distinct CDR3 sequences; about 11% of these occur just once. Less than 0.65% of the sample is taken by the ten largest.

The chain links TRBV12-3 or TRBV12-4 with TRBJ2-1; TRBD2 is a possible D gene, resting on 6 matching bases. The material sequenced was blood, either unsorted or a sorted T cell fraction (not recorded which). The receptor was isolated from a male donor with ankylosing spondylitis. At the DNA level, the sequence is TGTGCCACGCAAGGACTACGACTTGACAATGAGCAGTTCTTC. It is translated as CATQGLRLDNEQFF.